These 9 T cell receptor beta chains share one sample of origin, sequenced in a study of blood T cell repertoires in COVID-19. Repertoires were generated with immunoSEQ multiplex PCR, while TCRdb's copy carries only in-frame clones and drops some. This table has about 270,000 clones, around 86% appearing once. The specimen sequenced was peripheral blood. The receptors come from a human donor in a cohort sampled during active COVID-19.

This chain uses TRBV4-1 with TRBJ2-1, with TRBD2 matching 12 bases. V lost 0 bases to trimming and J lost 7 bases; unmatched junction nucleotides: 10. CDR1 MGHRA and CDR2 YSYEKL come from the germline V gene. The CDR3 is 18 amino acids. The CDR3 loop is CASSQDPTPSGRANEQFF. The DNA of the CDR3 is TGCGCCAGCAGCCAAGATCCCACGCCTAGCGGGAGGGCTAATGAGCAGTTCTTC.

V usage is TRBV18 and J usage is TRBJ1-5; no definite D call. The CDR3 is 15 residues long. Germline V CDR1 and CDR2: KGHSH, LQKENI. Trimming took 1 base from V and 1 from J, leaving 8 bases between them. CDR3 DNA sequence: TGTGCCAGCTCACCACGGGGAGCCAGCAATCAGCCCCAGCATTTT. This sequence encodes CASSPRGASNQPQHF.

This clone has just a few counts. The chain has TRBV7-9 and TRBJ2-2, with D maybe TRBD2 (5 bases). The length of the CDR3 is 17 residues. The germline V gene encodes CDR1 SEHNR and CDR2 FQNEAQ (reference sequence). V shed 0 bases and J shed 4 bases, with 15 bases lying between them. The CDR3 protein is CASSLAGGPRGTGELFF. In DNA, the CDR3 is TGTGCCAGCAGCTTAGCGGGCGGGCCACGGGGCACCGGGGAGCTGTTTTTT.

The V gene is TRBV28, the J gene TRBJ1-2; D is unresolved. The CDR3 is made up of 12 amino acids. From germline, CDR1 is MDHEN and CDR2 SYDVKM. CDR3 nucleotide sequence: TGTGTCGGCGGCGCTCCTTTCCGTGGCTACACCTTC. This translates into CVGGAPFRGYTF.

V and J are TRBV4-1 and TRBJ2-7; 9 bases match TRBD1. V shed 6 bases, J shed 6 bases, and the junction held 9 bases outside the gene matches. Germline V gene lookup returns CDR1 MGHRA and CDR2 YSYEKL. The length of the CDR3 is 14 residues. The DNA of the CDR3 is TGCGCCAGCAGGCCGGGACAGGGTTTTGGCGAGCAGTACTTC. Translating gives CASRPGQGFGEQYF.

CDR3 coding DNA: TGTGCCAGCAGCTTAGGATGGGACAGAAACTACGAGCAGTACTTC. Translation: CASSLGWDRNYEQYF. The gene calls are TRBV7-2 and TRBJ2-7; 7 nucleotides line up with TRBD1. Germline lookup yields CDR1 SGHTA and CDR2 FQGNSA. The V gene end was trimmed by 1 base and the J gene end by 3 bases; junction bases not matched to a gene: 6. This CDR3 spans 15 amino acids.

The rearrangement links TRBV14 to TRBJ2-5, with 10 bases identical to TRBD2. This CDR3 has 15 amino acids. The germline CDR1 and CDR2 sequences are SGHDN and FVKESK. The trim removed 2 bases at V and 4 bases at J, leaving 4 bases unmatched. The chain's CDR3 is CASSQSLAGGETQYF. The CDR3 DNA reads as TGTGCCAGCAGCCAAAGTTTAGCGGGAGGAGAGACCCAGTACTTC.

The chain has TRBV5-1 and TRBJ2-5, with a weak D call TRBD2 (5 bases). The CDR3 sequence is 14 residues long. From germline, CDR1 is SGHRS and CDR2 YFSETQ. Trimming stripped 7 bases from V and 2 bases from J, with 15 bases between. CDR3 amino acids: CASSRAGQQETQYF. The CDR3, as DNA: TGCGCCAGCTCGCGGGCCGGGCAACAAGAGACCCAGTACTTC.

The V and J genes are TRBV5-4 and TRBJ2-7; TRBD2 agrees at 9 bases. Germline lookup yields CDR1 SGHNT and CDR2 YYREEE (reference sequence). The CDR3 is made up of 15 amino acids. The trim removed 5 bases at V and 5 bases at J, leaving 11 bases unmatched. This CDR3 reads CASSPESGRNHEQYF. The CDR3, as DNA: TGTGCCAGCAGTCCCGAGAGCGGGAGGAACCACGAGCAGTACTTC.